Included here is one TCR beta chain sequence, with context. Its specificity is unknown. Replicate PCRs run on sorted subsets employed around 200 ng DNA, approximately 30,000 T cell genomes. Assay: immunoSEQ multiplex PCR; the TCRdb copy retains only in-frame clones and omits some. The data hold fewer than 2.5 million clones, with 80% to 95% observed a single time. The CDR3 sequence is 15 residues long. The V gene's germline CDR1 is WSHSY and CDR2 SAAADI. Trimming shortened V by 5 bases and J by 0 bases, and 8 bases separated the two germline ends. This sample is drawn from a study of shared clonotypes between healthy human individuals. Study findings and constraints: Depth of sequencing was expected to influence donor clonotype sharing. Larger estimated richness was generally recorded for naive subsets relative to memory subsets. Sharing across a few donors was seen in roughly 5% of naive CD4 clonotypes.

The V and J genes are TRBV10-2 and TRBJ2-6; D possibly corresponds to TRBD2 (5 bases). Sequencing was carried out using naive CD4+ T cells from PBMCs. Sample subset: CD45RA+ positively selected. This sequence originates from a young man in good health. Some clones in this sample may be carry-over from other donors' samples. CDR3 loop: CASSPEGSGANVLTF. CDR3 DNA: TGCGCCAGCAGTCCCGAGGGCTCTGGGGCCAACGTCCTGACTTTC.